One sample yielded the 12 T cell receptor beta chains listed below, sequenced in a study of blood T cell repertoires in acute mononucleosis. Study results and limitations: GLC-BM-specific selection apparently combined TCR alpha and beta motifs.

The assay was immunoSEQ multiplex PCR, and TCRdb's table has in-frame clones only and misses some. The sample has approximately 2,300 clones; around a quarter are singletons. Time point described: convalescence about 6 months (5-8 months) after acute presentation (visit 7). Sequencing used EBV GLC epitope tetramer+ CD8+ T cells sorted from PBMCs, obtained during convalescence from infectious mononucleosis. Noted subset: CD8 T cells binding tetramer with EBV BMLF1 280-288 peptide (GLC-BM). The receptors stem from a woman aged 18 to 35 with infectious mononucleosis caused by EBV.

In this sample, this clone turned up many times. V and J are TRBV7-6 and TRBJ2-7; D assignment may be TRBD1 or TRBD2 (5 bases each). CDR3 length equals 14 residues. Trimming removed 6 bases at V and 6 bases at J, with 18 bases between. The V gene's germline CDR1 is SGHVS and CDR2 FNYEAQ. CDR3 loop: CASSYAGTATEQYF. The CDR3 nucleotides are TGTGCCAGCAGTTACGCCGGGACGGCAACCGAGCAGTACTTC. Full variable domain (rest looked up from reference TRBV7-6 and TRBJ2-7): GAGVSQSPRYKVTKRGQDVALRCDPISGHVSLYWYRQALGQGPEFLTYFNYEAQQDKSGLPNDRFSAERPEGSISTLTIQRTEQRDSAMYRCASSYAGTATEQYFGPGTRLTVT.

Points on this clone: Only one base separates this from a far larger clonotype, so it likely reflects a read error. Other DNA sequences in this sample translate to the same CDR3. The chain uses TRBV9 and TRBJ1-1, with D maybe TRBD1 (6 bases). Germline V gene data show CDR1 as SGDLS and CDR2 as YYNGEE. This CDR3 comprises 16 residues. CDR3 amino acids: CASSVEGGLVNTEAFF. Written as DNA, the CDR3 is TGTGCCAGTAGCGTAGAGGGGGGGCTTGTGAACACTGAAGCTTTCTTT. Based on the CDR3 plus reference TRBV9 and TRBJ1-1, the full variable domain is DSGVTQTPKHLITATGQRVTLRCSPRSGDLSVYWYQQSLDQGLQFLIQYYNGEERAKGNILERFSAQQFPDLHSELNLSSLELGDSALYFCASSVEGGLVNTEAFFGQGTRLTVV.

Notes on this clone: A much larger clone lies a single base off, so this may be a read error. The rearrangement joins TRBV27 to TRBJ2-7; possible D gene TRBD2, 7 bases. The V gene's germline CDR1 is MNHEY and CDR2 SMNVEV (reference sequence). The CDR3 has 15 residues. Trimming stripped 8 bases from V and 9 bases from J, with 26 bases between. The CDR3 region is CASRSLGGGGRGQYF. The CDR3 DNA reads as TGTGCCAGCCGCTCCCTCGGGGGAGGGGGGCGGGGGCAGTACTTC.

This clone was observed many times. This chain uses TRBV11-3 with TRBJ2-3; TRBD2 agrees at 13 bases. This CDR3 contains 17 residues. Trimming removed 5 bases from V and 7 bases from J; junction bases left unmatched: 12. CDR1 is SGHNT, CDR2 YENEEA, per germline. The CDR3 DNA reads TGTGCCAGCAGCCGAAATTCACTAGCGGGGGGGCTTCATACGCAGTATTTT. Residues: CASSRNSLAGGLHTQYF.

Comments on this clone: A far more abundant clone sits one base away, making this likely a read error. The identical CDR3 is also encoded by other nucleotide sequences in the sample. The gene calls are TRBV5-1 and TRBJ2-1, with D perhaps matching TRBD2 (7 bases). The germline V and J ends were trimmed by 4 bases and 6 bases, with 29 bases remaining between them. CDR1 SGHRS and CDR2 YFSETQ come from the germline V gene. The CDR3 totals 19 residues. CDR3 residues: CASSPGLGGGLWLFNEQFF. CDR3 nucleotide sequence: TGCGCCAGCAGCCCCGGACTAGGGGGGGGGCTCTGGCTCTTCAATGAGCAGTTCTTC.

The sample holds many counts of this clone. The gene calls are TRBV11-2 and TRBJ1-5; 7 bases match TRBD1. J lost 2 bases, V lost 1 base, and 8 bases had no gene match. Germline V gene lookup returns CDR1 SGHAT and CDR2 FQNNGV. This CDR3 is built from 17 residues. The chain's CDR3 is CASSLASRGQGNQPQHF. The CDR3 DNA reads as TGTGCCAGCAGCTTAGCGAGTAGGGGGCAAGGCAATCAGCCCCAGCATTTT.

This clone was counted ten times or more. CDR3 sequence reads: CASSGSLDEQFF. CDR3 bases: TGTGCCAGCAGTGGCAGCCTCGATGAGCAGTTCTTC. The V gene is TRBV7-6, the J gene TRBJ2-1; no reliable D call. Germline assignment: CDR1 SGHVS and CDR2 FNYEAQ. V was trimmed by 6 bases and J by 8 bases, leaving 11 bases between them. The CDR3 totals 12 residues. Full variable domain (remainder filled in from reference TRBV7-6 and TRBJ2-1): GAGVSQSPRYKVTKRGQDVALRCDPISGHVSLYWYRQALGQGPEFLTYFNYEAQQDKSGLPNDRFSAERPEGSISTLTIQRTEQRDSAMYRCASSGSLDEQFFGPGTRLTVL.

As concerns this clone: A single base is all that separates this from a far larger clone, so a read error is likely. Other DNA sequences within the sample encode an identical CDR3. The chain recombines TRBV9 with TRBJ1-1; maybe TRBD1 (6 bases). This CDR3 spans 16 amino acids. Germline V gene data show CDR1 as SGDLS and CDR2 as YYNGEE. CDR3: CASSVEGGLVNTEAFF. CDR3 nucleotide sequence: TGCGCCAGCAGCGTAGAGGGGGGGCTTGTGAACACTGAAGCTTTCTTT.

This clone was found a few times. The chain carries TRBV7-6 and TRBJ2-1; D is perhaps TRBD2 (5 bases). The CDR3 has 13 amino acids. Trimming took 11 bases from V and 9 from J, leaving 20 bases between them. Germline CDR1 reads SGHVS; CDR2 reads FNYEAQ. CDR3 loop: CAYSLASGGEQFF. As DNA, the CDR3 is TGTGCCTACAGCTTAGCGAGCGGCGGTGAGCAGTTCTTC.

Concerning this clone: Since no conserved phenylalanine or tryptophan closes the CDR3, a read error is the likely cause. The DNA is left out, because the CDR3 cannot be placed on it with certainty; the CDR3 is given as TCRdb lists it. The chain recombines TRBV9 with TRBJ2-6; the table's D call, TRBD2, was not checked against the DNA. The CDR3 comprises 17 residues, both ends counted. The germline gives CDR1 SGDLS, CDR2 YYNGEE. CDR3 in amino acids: CASSVATEVRPFEGRVA.

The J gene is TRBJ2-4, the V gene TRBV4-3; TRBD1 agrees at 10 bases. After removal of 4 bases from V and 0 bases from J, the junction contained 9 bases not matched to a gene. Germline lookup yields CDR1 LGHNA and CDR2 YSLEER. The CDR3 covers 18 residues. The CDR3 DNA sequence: TGCGCCAGCAGCCGCGGGACAGGGGATAGAATAGCCAAAAACATTCAGTACTTC. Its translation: CASSRGTGDRIAKNIQYF.

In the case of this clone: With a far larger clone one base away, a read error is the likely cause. This CDR3 reads CSVGSHGTNEKLFF. DNA for the CDR3: TGCAGCGTTGGGTCACATGGAACTAATGAAAAACTGTTTTTT. The V and J genes are TRBV29-1 and TRBJ1-4; D is undetermined. The ends were cut back, 4 bases at V and 1 base at J, with 10 bases in the middle. The CDR3 contains 14 residues. Looked up from germline, CDR1 is SQVTM and CDR2 is ANQGSEA.